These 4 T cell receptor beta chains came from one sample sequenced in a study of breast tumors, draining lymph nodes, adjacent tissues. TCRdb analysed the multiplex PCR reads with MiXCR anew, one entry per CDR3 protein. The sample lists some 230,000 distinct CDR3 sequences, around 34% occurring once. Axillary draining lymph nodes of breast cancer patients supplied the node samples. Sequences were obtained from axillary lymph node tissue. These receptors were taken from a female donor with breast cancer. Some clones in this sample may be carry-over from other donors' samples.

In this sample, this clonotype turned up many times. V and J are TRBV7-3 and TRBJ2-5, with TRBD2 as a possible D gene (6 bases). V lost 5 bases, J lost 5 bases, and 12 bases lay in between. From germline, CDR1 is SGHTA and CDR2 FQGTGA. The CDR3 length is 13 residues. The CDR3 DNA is TGTGCCAGCAGCCCCGGGACTCATGAGACCCAGTACTTC. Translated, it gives CASSPGTHETQYF.

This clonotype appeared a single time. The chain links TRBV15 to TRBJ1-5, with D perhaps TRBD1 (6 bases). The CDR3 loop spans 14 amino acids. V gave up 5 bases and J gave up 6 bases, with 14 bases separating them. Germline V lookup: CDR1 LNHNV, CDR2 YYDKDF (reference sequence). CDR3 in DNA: TGTGCCACCAGCCTGTCAGGGGCCGGTCAGCCCCAGCATTTT. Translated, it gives CATSLSGAGQPQHF.

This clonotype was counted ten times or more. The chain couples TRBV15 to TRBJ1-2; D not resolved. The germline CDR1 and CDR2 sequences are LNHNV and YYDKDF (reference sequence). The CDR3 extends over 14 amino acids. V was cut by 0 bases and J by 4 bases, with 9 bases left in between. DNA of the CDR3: TGTGCCACCAGCAGAGATGAGCAGGCCTATGGCTACACCTTC. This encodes CATSRDEQAYGYTF.

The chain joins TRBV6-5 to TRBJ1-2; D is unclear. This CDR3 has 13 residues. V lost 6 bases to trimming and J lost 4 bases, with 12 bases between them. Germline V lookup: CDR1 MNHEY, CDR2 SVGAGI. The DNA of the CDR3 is TGTGCCAGCAGCCAGACTGCCGCCTATGGCTACACCTTC. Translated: CASSQTAAYGYTF.